This T cell receptor beta chain appears in the sequencing data of a study of blood T cell repertoires in COVID-19. Turning to the study itself: The samples span acute and convalescent COVID-19 from the United States, Italy and Spain. The cDNA or gDNA used as material had been derived from T cells, B-cell-depleted T cells, or PBMCs.

Methods used by the authors: Reference gene primer amplification gave nucleated cell count estimates. The repertoire was sequenced with immunoSEQ multiplex PCR; TCRdb's copy has only in-frame clones and lacks some. The D gene and trimming were derived from the DNA, and the V and J assignments and clone size from that table. The profile shows 50,000 to 70,000 clones, 70% to 80% of them singletons. Trimming cost V 1 base and J 7 bases; bases outside gene matches: 5. The germline gives CDR1 SGHRS, CDR2 YFSETQ. The CDR3 spans 15 residues. This clone was detected only once. The chain is built from TRBV5-1 and TRBJ1-4; 9 bases map to TRBD1. Sequencing was performed on peripheral blood. The sequence came from a man in his sixties with acute or convalescent COVID-19. Here the CDR3 reads CASSLYGTGSEKLFF. The CDR3 DNA reads as TGCGCCAGCAGCTTGTATGGGACAGGGAGTGAAAAACTGTTTTTT. The variable domain in full, with the rest retrieved from reference TRBV5-1 and TRBJ1-4, is KAGVTQTPRYLIKTRGQQVTLSCSPISGHRSVSWYQQTPGQGLQFLFEYFSETQRNKGNFPGRFSGRQFSNSRSEMNVSTLELGDSALYLCASSLYGTGSEKLFFGSGTQLSVL.